This T cell receptor (beta chain) was profiled in a study of cytomegalovirus exposure and HLA in healthy donors. This CDR3 contains 15 residues. V was clipped by 5 bases and J by 1 base, with 14 bases between them. Germline V gives CDR1 MDHEN, CDR2 SYDVKM. 13 Jbeta primers and 60 Vbeta primers were used for the PCR. Clones were sequenced by immunoSEQ multiplex PCR, and TCRdb holds only the in-frame ones, with some missing. The sample lists about 160,000 clones, around 86% seen once, with 4.1% in the top ten. This TCR came from a man aged 50 to 60 in good health and CMV-seropositive. The chain employs TRBV28 and TRBJ1-2; D may be TRBD1 (5 bases). The sequenced sample consisted of PBMCs. This CDR3 reads CASSGPGTNNYGYTF. CDR3 in DNA: TGTGCCAGCAGTGGTCCCGGGACTAATAACTATGGCTACACCTTC.